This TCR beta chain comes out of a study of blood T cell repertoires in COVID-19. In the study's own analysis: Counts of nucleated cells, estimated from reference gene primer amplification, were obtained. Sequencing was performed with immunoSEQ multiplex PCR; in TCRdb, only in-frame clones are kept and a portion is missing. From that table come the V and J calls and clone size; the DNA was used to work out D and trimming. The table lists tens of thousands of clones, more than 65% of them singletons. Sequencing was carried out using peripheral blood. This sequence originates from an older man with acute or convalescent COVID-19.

The CDR3 coding sequence is TGCAGCGTTGCCCAGACTCGCCCCTCCTACGAGCAGTACTTC. Translation gives CSVAQTRPSYEQYF. V usage is TRBV29-1 and J usage is TRBJ2-7, with D unclear. The V end lost 4 bases, the J end lost 0 bases, and 13 bases lay between the germline ends. The germline CDR1 and CDR2 sequences are SQVTM and ANQGSEA. The CDR3 covers 14 residues.